This T cell receptor beta chain was obtained from a study of OX40 agonist ivuxolimab in advanced cancers. The overall study: There were three patients with partial responses, one having hepatocellular carcinoma and two cutaneous melanoma.

Study-wide results and limits: On average, CD8+ T cells had more expanded clones than CD4+. At doses 0.1 to 3.0 mg/kg, CD4+ and CD8+ clones expanded.

TCRdb keeps only in-frame clones here, not all; method: immunoSEQ multiplex PCR. The table records approximately 76,000 clones, approximately 91% of them present only once. Points on this clone: Its antigen remains unknown.

Trimming shortened V by 2 bases and J by 1 base, and 8 bases separated the two germline ends. This CDR3 is 14 amino acids long. Germline CDR1 and CDR2: MNHNY and SVGAGI (reference sequence). This clonotype was obtained from an adult with an advanced solid tumor such as melanoma, head and neck, liver or kidney cancer. This chain uses TRBV6-6 with TRBJ1-1, with D hard to call. Sequencing was performed on CD4+ or CD8+ T cells sorted from blood, taken in a trial of the OX40 agonist ivuxolimab. This chain's CDR3 is CASSYLGGNTEAFF. The DNA of the CDR3 is TGTGCCAGCAGTTACCTCGGAGGGAACACTGAAGCTTTCTTT.